The 18 T cell receptor beta chains presented below share a single source sample, sequenced in a study of T cell repertoires in cytomegalovirus infection. TCRdb re-called the reads through MiXCR, storing one row per CDR3 protein. The profile shows some 250,000 distinct CDR3 sequences, roughly 10% of them singletons. The specimen was PBMCs. The source is a human donor in good health (CMV status not recorded). Some clones in this sample may be carry-over from other donors' samples.

This clonotype was recorded at least ten times. The chain recombines TRBV7-2 with TRBJ1-6, with D possibly being TRBD1 (5 bases). The CDR3 covers 15 residues. The V and J ends lost 8 bases and 3 bases respectively, with 14 bases between them. CDR1 and CDR2 from the germline V gene are SGHTA and FQGNSA. The CDR3 DNA follows: TGTGCCAGCCAGAAAAGGGGCGTCTATAATTCACCCCTCCACTTT. Its translation: CASQKRGVYNSPLHF.

In its sample, this clonotype was seen many times. The junction departs from germline at one end; a sequencing error may be responsible. V is TRBV9 and J is TRBJ2-7, with 7 bases identical to TRBD2. CDR1 is SGDLS, CDR2 YYNGEE, per germline. The CDR3 is made up of 16 amino acids. Here the CDR3 reads CASSVGPGGSSNEQYF. CDR3 in DNA: TGTGCCAGCAGCGTAGGTCCTGGCGGGAGCTCCAACGAGCAGTACTTC.

This clonotype was counted at least ten times. The rearrangement uses TRBV11-2 and TRBJ2-1; TRBD2 matches 9 bases. CDR1 and CDR2 from the germline V gene are SGHAT and FQNNGV. J gave up 10 bases and V 5 bases, and 15 bases lay outside the gene matches. The CDR3 covers 16 residues. The CDR3: CASSLSGGPGEREQFF. The CDR3 nucleotides read TGTGCCAGCAGCCTTAGCGGGGGACCGGGGGAAAGAGAGCAGTTCTTC.

This clonotype has a count of ten or more. This rearrangement joins TRBV7-2 to TRBJ2-7; the D gene is possibly TRBD2 (7 bases). CDR3 length: 14 residues. Germline values: CDR1 SGHTA, CDR2 FQGNSA. Trimming pared 1 base from V and 5 bases from J, leaving 12 bases between. In DNA, the CDR3 is TGTGCCAGCAGCTTAGGGGGGGGCCTGGACGAGCAGTACTTC. It encodes CASSLGGGLDEQYF. The entire variable domain, with the rest obtained from reference TRBV7-2 and TRBJ2-7, is as follows: GAGVSQSPSNKVTEKGKDVELRCDPISGHTALYWYRQSLGQGLEFLIYFQGNSAPDKSGLPSDRFSAERTGGSVSTLTIQRTQQEDSAVYLCASSLGGGLDEQYFGPGTRLTVT.

This clonotype was recorded many times. The gene calls are TRBV6-6 and TRBJ2-3; 11 nucleotides agree with TRBD2. V dropped 5 bases and J dropped 4; count of bases not matched to a gene: 8. This CDR3 has 16 residues. Per germline, CDR1 MNHNY and CDR2 SVGAGI (reference sequence). The CDR3 sequence is CASSSPSGGFPDTQYF. In DNA form, the CDR3 reads TGTGCCAGCAGTAGCCCTAGCGGGGGGTTTCCAGATACGCAGTATTTT.

This clonotype was found many times. The chain joins TRBV12-3 or TRBV12-4 to TRBJ1-4; D is unclear. V shed 5 bases and J shed 7 bases, with 11 bases lying between them. The CDR3 consists of 13 residues. The CDR3 reads CASSLSGSEKLFF. The DNA of the CDR3 is TGTGCCAGCAGTCTGTCGGGAAGTGAAAAACTGTTTTTT.

This clonotype was counted between two and nine times. The rearrangement links TRBV20-1 to TRBJ2-5; D ambiguous. The CDR3 totals 13 residues. The V end was cut by 3 bases, the J end by 2 bases, with 10 bases between. CDR1 is DFQATT, CDR2 SNEGSKA, per germline (reference sequence). The CDR3 bases are TGCAGTGCTAGTAAGGCGGTACAAGAGACCCAGTACTTC. It is translated as CSASKAVQETQYF.

CDR3: CASRGGGRTGGTLYSNQPQHF. The CDR3 nucleotides read TGTGCCAGCAGGGGCGGGGGGAGGACAGGGGGCACCCTTTATAGCAATCAGCCCCAGCATTTT. The rearrangement links TRBV28 to TRBJ1-5; 11 bases are shared with TRBD1. Trimming removed 6 bases from V and 0 bases from J; junction bases left unmatched: 19. CDR1 and CDR2 from the germline V gene are MDHEN and SYDVKM. There are 21 residues in the CDR3.

The V and J genes are TRBV9 and TRBJ1-1, with a tentative D call TRBD1 (6 bases). Germline CDR1 is SGDLS and CDR2 is YYNGEE. The CDR3 sequence is 14 residues long. Trimming removed 2 bases from V and 1 base from J, with 9 bases in between. CDR3 bases: TGTGCCAGCAGCGTCGGACAGTGGAACACTGAAGCTTTCTTT. Amino acids: CASSVGQWNTEAFF.

This clonotype has a count of ten or more. The chain is built from TRBV6-2 or TRBV6-3 and TRBJ2-7; perhaps TRBD1 as D (6 bases). Trimming stripped 6 bases from V and 5 bases from J, with 20 bases between. The CDR3 has 15 amino acids. Per the germline V gene, CDR1 is MNHEY and CDR2 is SVGEGT. The CDR3 region is CASRPGTNWMHEQYF. CDR3 DNA: TGTGCCAGCAGACCTGGGACAAATTGGATGCACGAGCAGTACTTC.

In its sample, this clonotype was seen many times. The rearrangement joins TRBV6-2 or TRBV6-3 to TRBJ2-7, with D unclear. Germline lookup yields CDR1 MNHEY and CDR2 SVGEGT. V was pared by 7 bases and J by 2 bases, with 15 bases between. The CDR3 has 14 residues. For the CDR3, the DNA is TGTGCCAGCAACGACATGGGTGGGGCCTACGAGCAGTACTTC. Its translation is CASNDMGGAYEQYF.

Relative to its sample, this clonotype is medium-sized (0.01 to 0.1%). J is TRBJ2-6 and V is TRBV7-6; 8 nucleotides agree with TRBD2. Germline-derived CDR1 and CDR2 are SGHVS and FNYEAQ. The V segment lost 4 bases and the J segment 0 bases; nucleotides outside the gene matches: 8. The CDR3 is 18 amino acids. For the CDR3, the DNA is TGTGCCAGCAGCTCAAATAGCGGGATGCTCTCTGGGGCCAACGTCCTGACTTTC. As protein: CASSSNSGMLSGANVLTF.

This clonotype was seen ten or more times. The chain combines TRBV5-6 with TRBJ2-4, with a weak D call TRBD2 (5 bases). The V gene lost 2 bases and the J gene lost 0 bases, with 9 bases spanning the gap. The CDR3 runs 15 residues. Germline V gene sequence: CDR1 SGHDT, CDR2 YYEEEE. The CDR3 is CASSFRGIAKNIQYF. DNA for the CDR3: TGTGCCAGCAGCTTTCGGGGAATAGCCAAAAACATTCAGTACTTC.

In this sample, this clonotype turned up many times. The gene calls are TRBV12-3 or TRBV12-4 and TRBJ2-7, with D possibly being TRBD1 (6 bases). The V end lost 3 bases, the J end lost 1 base, and 10 bases lay between the germline ends. The CDR3 consists of 14 residues. CDR3: CASSLADRSYEQYF. The CDR3 DNA reads as TGTGCCAGCAGTTTGGCTGACAGGTCCTACGAGCAGTACTTC.

The DNA for the CDR3 is TGTGCCAGCAGTGTTCCGGCAGGGTCCCCCTCTGGGGCCAACGTCCTGACTTTC. Translating it yields CASSVPAGSPSGANVLTF. The chain couples TRBV25-1 to TRBJ2-6; D is perhaps TRBD1 (5 bases). V lost 4 bases and J 0 bases, leaving 16 bases between the germline ends. The CDR3 runs to 18 residues. Germline V CDR1 and CDR2: MGHDK, SYGVNS.

The table lists this clonotype with many counts. The chain links TRBV7-2 to TRBJ2-7; TRBD2 matches 7 bases. CDR1 is SGHTA and CDR2 is FQGNSA in the germline V gene. Trimming cost V 5 bases and J 1 base; bases outside gene matches: 14. The length of the CDR3 is 17 residues. The CDR3 region has the DNA TGTGCCAGCAGCCCCCTAGGGAGGGCCACGGCATCCTACGAGCAGTACTTC. This gives the protein CASSPLGRATASYEQYF.

This clonotype qualifies as medium-sized. The chain employs TRBV7-2 and TRBJ1-2, with D unresolved. Germline CDR1 is SGHTA and CDR2 is FQGNSA. This CDR3 spans 13 amino acids. Trimming cost V 5 bases and J 3 bases, with 10 bases left between them. CDR3 nucleotides: TGTGCCAGCAGCCAACAGAGCTACTATGGCTACACCTTC. Translating gives CASSQQSYYGYTF.

The V gene is TRBV19, the J gene TRBJ1-1, with 12 bases fitting TRBD1. The CDR3 spans 16 residues. Germline assignment: CDR1 LNHDA and CDR2 SQIVND (reference sequence). V was pared by 5 bases and J by 4 bases, with 8 bases of the junction left unmatched. Here the CDR3 DNA reads TGTGCCAGTAGTGAAGGGACAGGGGGCTGGAGCACTGAAGCTTTCTTT. Protein: CASSEGTGGWSTEAFF.